A single sample gave rise to the 23 T cell receptor beta chains below, sequenced in a study of blood T cell repertoires in COVID-19. This table comes from immunoSEQ multiplex PCR, and its TCRdb copy is limited to in-frame clones, with some not included. Counted here are more than 300,000 clones, about 89% occurring once; the ten biggest clones make up roughly 6.7%. The sample taken for sequencing was peripheral blood. These receptors originate from a man aged 18 to 29 who had recovered from COVID-19.

The genes are TRBV7-9 and TRBJ2-3; D may be TRBD2 (6 bases). Germline values: CDR1 SEHNR, CDR2 FQNEAQ (reference sequence). V shed 1 base and J shed 0 bases, with 14 bases lying between them. The CDR3 consists of 17 residues. CDR3 residues: CASSLGWGSGSTDTQYF. In nucleotides, the CDR3 is TGTGCCAGCAGCTTAGGGTGGGGTAGCGGCAGCACAGATACGCAGTATTTT.

This clone has a single count. The CDR3, as DNA: TGTGCCAGCAGTCCCAAGGGACAGGGAGGCTATGGCTACACCTTC. This codes for CASSPKGQGGYGYTF. This chain joins TRBV27 and TRBJ1-2, with 9 bases aligning to TRBD1. This CDR3 is built from 15 residues. The V gene end was trimmed by 5 bases and the J gene end by 4 bases; junction bases not matched to a gene: 8. Germline V CDR1 and CDR2: MNHEY, SMNVEV (reference sequence).

This clone occurred a few times. V is TRBV19 and J is TRBJ2-1; TRBD2 matches 8 bases. The germline gives CDR1 LNHDA, CDR2 SQIVND (reference sequence). CDR3 length equals 14 residues. The V and J ends lost 3 bases and 5 bases, in that order; junction bases with no gene match: 3. CDR3 loop: CASSMAGGDNEQFF. CDR3 DNA sequence: TGTGCCAGTAGTATGGCGGGAGGTGACAATGAGCAGTTCTTC. Variable domain in full (rest from reference TRBV19 and TRBJ2-1): DGGITQSPKYLFRKEGQNVTLSCEQNLNHDAMYWYRQDPGQGLRLIYYSQIVNDFQKGDIAEGYSVSREKKESFPLTVTSAQKNPTAFYLCASSMAGGDNEQFFGPGTRLTVL.

There are a few counts of this clone. This sequence joins TRBV7-6 and TRBJ1-1; 7 nucleotides align to TRBD1. CDR1 SGHVS and CDR2 FNYEAQ come from the germline V gene. The CDR3 extends over 16 amino acids. J gave up 1 base and V 1 base, and 6 bases lay outside the gene matches. The CDR3 coding sequence is TGTGCCAGCAGCTTAGGCCCAGGGGGGCGGAACACTGAAGCTTTCTTT. Translation gives CASSLGPGGRNTEAFF.

The chain combines TRBV27 with TRBJ2-7; maybe TRBD2 (6 bases). The CDR3 spans 14 residues. V was cut by 5 bases and J by 1 base, with 12 bases left in between. Germline CDR1 is MNHEY and CDR2 is SMNVEV (reference sequence). CDR3 sequence (DNA): TGTGCCAGCAGTCGAACGGGACTGTCCTACGAGCAGTACTTC. Its translation is CASSRTGLSYEQYF.

The chain has TRBV19 and TRBJ1-1, with D maybe TRBD1 (5 bases). Germline assignment: CDR1 LNHDA and CDR2 SQIVND (reference sequence). The CDR3 covers 12 residues. Trimming shortened V by 5 bases and J by 7 bases, and 11 bases separated the two germline ends. In DNA form, the CDR3 reads TGTGCCAGTAGTGTCCAAACAGGTGAAGCTTTCTTT. This encodes CASSVQTGEAFF.

V is TRBV25-1 and J is TRBJ1-2, with a possible D match to TRBD1 (6 bases). The germline gives CDR1 MGHDK, CDR2 SYGVNS. V lost 1 base and J lost 4, with 10 bases in between. CDR3 length: 14 residues. CDR3 loop: CASSESARGYGYTF. The CDR3 coding sequence is TGTGCCAGCAGTGAATCGGCCAGGGGCTATGGCTACACCTTC.

The chain links TRBV15 to TRBJ1-1; 11 nucleotides agree with TRBD1. The CDR3 is 16 residues long. The trim removed 6 bases at V and 4 bases at J, leaving 10 bases unmatched. From germline, CDR1 is LNHNV and CDR2 YYDKDF (reference sequence). For the CDR3, the DNA is TGTGCCACCAGAGGTAGGGACAGGGGGGGTCCCACTGAAGCTTTCTTT. It is translated as CATRGRDRGGPTEAFF.

The chain employs TRBV18 and TRBJ2-1; D is perhaps TRBD1 (6 bases). V lost 3 bases and J 2 bases, leaving 20 bases between the germline ends. This CDR3 region has 18 residues. From germline, CDR1 is KGHSH and CDR2 LQKENI. CDR3 nucleotide sequence: TGTGCCAGCTCACCGTCCCGGGACACCCTGATCGCCTACAATGAGCAGTTCTTC. Translating gives CASSPSRDTLIAYNEQFF.

In its sample, this clone was seen a few times. The chain recombines TRBV7-9 with TRBJ1-3; D perhaps matches TRBD1 (5 bases). The CDR3 spans 14 residues. Per the germline V gene, CDR1 is SEHNR and CDR2 is FQNEAQ (reference sequence). V lost 6 bases to trimming and J lost 2 bases, with 11 bases between them. Here the CDR3 reads CASRAVGAGNTIYF. The CDR3 DNA sequence: TGTGCCAGCAGGGCTGTAGGGGCTGGAAACACCATATATTTT.

The chain links TRBV30 to TRBJ2-7; D not certain. This CDR3 comprises 11 residues. V was pared by 1 base and J by 2 bases, with 3 bases between. Germline-derived CDR1 and CDR2 are GTSNPN and SVGIG (reference sequence). This CDR3 is CAWSATYEQYF. The CDR3 bases are TGTGCCTGGAGTGCTACCTACGAGCAGTACTTC.

The gene calls are TRBV6-5 and TRBJ1-1; possible D gene TRBD1, 5 bases. Trimming removed 2 bases from V and 4 bases from J, with 11 bases in between. Germline V gene data show CDR1 as MNHEY and CDR2 as SVGAGI. This CDR3 spans 14 amino acids. In DNA, the CDR3 is TGTGCCAGCAGTTACCGCAGGGTGGGCACTGAAGCTTTCTTT. It yields the protein CASSYRRVGTEAFF.

The chain is built from TRBV12-5 and TRBJ2-2; 9 positions match TRBD1. Losses at the gene ends were 6 bases for V and 3 bases for J; bases not matched to a gene: 11. The CDR3 loop spans 17 amino acids. Germline CDR1 and CDR2: LGHNT and FRNRAP. The CDR3 nucleotides are TGTGCTAGTGGCTTTTCCTCCGGGACAGGGTACACCGGGGAGCTGTTTTTT. Its protein product is CASGFSSGTGYTGELFF. Combining the CDR3 with reference TRBV12-5 and TRBJ2-2 gives the whole variable domain DARVTQTPRHKVTEMGQEVTMRCQPILGHNTVFWYRQTMMQGLELLAYFRNRAPLDDSGMPKDRFSAEMPDATLATLKIQPSEPRDSAVYFCASGFSSGTGYTGELFFGEGSRLTVL.

The rearrangement links TRBV9 to TRBJ1-2, with 7 bases matching TRBD1. The J segment lost 4 bases and the V segment lost 3 bases, leaving 6 bases of the junction unmatched. Germline V gene sequence: CDR1 SGDLS, CDR2 YYNGEE. CDR3 length equals 14 residues. The CDR3 is CASSGGQSLYGYTF. CDR3 nucleotide sequence: TGTGCCAGCAGCGGGGGACAGTCCCTCTATGGCTACACCTTC.

The chain joins TRBV6-5 to TRBJ2-1; 11 nucleotides align to TRBD1. The V gene end was trimmed by 6 bases and the J gene end by 6 bases; junction bases not matched to a gene: 7. Germline V CDR1 and CDR2: MNHEY, SVGAGI. CDR3 size: 15 residues. The CDR3: CASRTGGQGGNEQFF. The DNA of the CDR3 is TGTGCCAGCAGGACGGGGGGACAGGGGGGCAATGAGCAGTTCTTC.

The chain links TRBV24-1 to TRBJ1-2; 7 bases are shared with TRBD1. Trimming cost V 9 bases and J 0 bases; bases outside gene matches: 6. Germline values: CDR1 KGHDR, CDR2 SFDVKD. The CDR3 consists of 14 residues. CDR3 loop: CATSGQSSNYGYTF. The CDR3 DNA is TGTGCCACCTCGGGACAGTCCTCTAACTATGGCTACACCTTC.

The rearrangement uses TRBV6-1 and TRBJ2-3, with TRBD2 matching 8 bases. Per germline, CDR1 MNHNS and CDR2 SASEGT. This CDR3 contains 16 residues. The V segment lost 0 bases and the J segment 1 base; nucleotides outside the gene matches: 3. CDR3 nucleotides: TGTGCCAGCAGTGAAGCGAGCGGGAGTGGCACAGATACGCAGTATTTT. Protein sequence: CASSEASGSGTDTQYF.

The chain links TRBV7-8 to TRBJ2-5; 10 bases agree with TRBD2. The junction had 7 bases not matched to a gene; V was cut back by 4 bases and J by 2 bases. This CDR3 spans 16 amino acids. Per the germline V gene, CDR1 is SGHVS and CDR2 is FQNEAQ. The CDR3 sequence is CASSSLAGELQETQYF. Written as DNA, the CDR3 is TGTGCCAGCAGCTCCCTAGCGGGGGAACTTCAAGAGACCCAGTACTTC.

V gene TRBV29-1 combines with J gene TRBJ1-4; TRBD1 matches 7 bases. The CDR3 is 14 amino acids. V gave up 7 bases and J gave up 2 bases; unmatched junction bases: 7. The V gene's germline CDR1 is SQVTM and CDR2 ANQGSEA. The CDR3 is CSALRGPTNEKLFF. The CDR3 DNA sequence: TGCAGCGCCCTAAGGGGGCCCACTAATGAAAAACTGTTTTTT.

The chain links TRBV19 to TRBJ1-1; no definite D call. V lost 5 bases and J 7 bases, leaving 14 bases between the germline ends. This CDR3 spans 13 amino acids. Germline V gene lookup returns CDR1 LNHDA and CDR2 SQIVND (reference sequence). The CDR3 coding sequence is TGTGCCAGTAGTGAACGAGGAGCTGTTGAAGCTTTCTTT. Protein sequence: CASSERGAVEAFF.

This chain connects TRBV6-2 or TRBV6-3 to TRBJ2-1; 10 bases are shared with TRBD1. The germline V gene encodes CDR1 MNHEY and CDR2 SVGEGT. This CDR3 contains 16 residues. The trim removed 4 bases at V and 8 bases at J, leaving 11 bases unmatched. The CDR3, as DNA: TGTGCCAGCAGTTCCCTACCGGGACAGGGGTACGATGAGCAGTTCTTC. The encoded protein is CASSSLPGQGYDEQFF.

J is TRBJ1-2 and V is TRBV5-4; a possible D gene is TRBD1 (6 bases). The germline V gene has CDR1 SGHNT and CDR2 YYREEE (reference sequence). The CDR3 runs to 14 residues. The germline V and J ends were trimmed by 4 bases and 0 bases, with 10 bases remaining between them. The CDR3 protein is CASSRDTANYGYTF. The CDR3 DNA reads TGTGCCAGCAGCCGGGACACCGCTAACTATGGCTACACCTTC.

The chain recombines TRBV6-6 with TRBJ2-7; 10 bases map to TRBD1. This CDR3 has 16 residues. The junction had 7 bases not matched to a gene; V was cut back by 2 bases and J by 3 bases. Germline V gene sequence: CDR1 MNHNY, CDR2 SVGAGI (reference sequence). CDR3 coding DNA: TGTGCCAGCAGTTACCCCACCGGGACAGGGGTCTACGAGCAGTACTTC. Residues: CASSYPTGTGVYEQYF.